This T cell receptor (beta chain) is from a study of regulatory T cells in long-lasting Graves disease. Regarding time point: newly diagnosed GD, antithyroid drugs for less than 3 months. Extracted RNA from PBMCs served as the source of the TCR library. Germline CDR1 and CDR2: SGHRS and YFSETQ. The CDR3 is made up of 16 amino acids. V lost 1 base and J lost 3; bases outside the gene matches: 4. Library construction for TCR beta used iRepertoire HTBI primers and Arm-PCR of CDR3 regions. TCRdb processed the multiplex PCR reads anew with MiXCR; each CDR3 protein has one entry. Of 350,000 to 550,000 distinct CDR3 sequences listed, approximately 14% are singletons. This sample also belongs to another study, concerning T cells in Graves' hyperthyroidism and ophthalmopathy. That work states: Used for diagnoses were clinical symptoms, serum thyroxine and TRAb, thyroid ultrasound and orbital computed tomography.

The chain recombines TRBV5-1 with TRBJ2-7, with 13 bases lining up with TRBD2. The sequenced sample was peripheral blood mononuclear cells (PBMCs), obtained at new diagnosis, from a patient treated with antithyroid drugs. The sequence was collected from a woman aged 45 to 65 with Graves disease. The CDR3 DNA reads as TGCGCCAGCAGCTTGCAACTAGCGGGAGGGAACTACGAGCAGTACTTC. Translating it yields CASSLQLAGGNYEQYF. The whole variable domain, filled in from reference TRBV5-1 and TRBJ2-7, reads KAGVTQTPRYLIKTRGQQVTLSCSPISGHRSVSWYQQTPGQGLQFLFEYFSETQRNKGNFPGRFSGRQFSNSRSEMNVSTLELGDSALYLCASSLQLAGGNYEQYFGPGTRLTVT.